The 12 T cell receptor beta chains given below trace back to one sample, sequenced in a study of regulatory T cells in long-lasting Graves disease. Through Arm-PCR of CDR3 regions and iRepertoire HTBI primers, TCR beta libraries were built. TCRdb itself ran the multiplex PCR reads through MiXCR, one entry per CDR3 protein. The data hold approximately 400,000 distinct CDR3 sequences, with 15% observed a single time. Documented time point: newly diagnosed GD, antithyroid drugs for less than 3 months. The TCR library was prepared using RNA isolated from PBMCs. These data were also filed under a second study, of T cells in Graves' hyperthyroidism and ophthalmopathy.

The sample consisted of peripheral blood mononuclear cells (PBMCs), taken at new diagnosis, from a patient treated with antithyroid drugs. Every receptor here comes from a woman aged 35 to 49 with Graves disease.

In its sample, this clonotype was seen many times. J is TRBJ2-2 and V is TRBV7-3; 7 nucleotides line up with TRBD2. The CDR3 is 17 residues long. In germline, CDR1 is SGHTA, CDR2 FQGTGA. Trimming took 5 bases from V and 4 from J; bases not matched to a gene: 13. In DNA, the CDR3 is TGTGCCAGCAGCGGGACGGGAGGTCAAGTTGGCACCGGGGAGCTGTTTTTT. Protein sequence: CASSGTGGQVGTGELFF. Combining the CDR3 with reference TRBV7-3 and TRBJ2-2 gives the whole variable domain GAGVSQTPSNKVTEKGKYVELRCDPISGHTALYWYRQSLGQGPEFLIYFQGTGAADDSGLPNDRFFAVRPEGSVSTLKIQRTERGDSAVYLCASSGTGGQVGTGELFFGEGSRLTVL.

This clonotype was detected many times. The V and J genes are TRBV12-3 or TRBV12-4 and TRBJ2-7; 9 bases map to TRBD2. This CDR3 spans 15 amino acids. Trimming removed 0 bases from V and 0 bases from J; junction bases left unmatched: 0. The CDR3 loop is CASSLASGSSYEQYF. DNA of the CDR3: TGTGCCAGCAGTTTAGCTAGCGGGAGCTCCTACGAGCAGTACTTC.

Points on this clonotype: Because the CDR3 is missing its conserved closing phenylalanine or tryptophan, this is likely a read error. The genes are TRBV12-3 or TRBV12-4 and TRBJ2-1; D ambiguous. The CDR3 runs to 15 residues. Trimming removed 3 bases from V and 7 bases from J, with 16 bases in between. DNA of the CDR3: TGTGCCAGCAGTTTCCACCAAAACGTTGGGAATGAGCAGTTCCTC. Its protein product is CASSFHQNVGNEQFL.

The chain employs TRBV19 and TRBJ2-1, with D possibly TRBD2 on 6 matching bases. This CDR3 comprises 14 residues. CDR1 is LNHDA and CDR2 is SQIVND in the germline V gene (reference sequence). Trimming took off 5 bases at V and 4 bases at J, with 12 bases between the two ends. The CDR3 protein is CASSVQDYYNEQFF. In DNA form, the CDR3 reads TGTGCCAGTAGTGTGCAGGACTATTACAATGAGCAGTTCTTC.

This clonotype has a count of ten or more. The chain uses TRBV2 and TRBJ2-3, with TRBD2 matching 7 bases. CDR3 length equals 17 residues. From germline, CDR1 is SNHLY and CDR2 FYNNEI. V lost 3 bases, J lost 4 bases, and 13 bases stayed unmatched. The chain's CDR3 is CASSDQFDPRGADTQYF. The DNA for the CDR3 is TGTGCCAGCAGTGATCAGTTCGATCCCCGGGGGGCAGATACGCAGTATTTT.

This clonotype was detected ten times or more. The DNA for the CDR3 is TGTGCCAGCAGCGGTCCCCGGGCTAGCGAGCAGTACTTC. Translation: CASSGPRASEQYF. This chain uses TRBV12-3 or TRBV12-4 with TRBJ2-7; unclear D gene. The V gene lost 6 bases and the J gene lost 6 bases, with 15 bases spanning the gap. The CDR3 contains 13 residues.

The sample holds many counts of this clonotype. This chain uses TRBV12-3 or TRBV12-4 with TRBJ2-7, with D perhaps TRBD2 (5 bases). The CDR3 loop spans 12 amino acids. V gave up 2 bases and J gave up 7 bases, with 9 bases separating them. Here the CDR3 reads CASSLRPGEQYF. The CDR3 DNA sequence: TGTGCCAGCAGTTTAAGACCGGGAGAGCAGTACTTC.

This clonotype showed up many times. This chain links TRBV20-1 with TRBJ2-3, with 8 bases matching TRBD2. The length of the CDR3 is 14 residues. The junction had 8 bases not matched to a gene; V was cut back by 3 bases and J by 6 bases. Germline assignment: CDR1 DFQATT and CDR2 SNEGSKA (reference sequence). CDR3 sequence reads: CSASALAEGDTQYF. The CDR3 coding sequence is TGCAGTGCTAGTGCACTAGCGGAGGGGGATACGCAGTATTTT.

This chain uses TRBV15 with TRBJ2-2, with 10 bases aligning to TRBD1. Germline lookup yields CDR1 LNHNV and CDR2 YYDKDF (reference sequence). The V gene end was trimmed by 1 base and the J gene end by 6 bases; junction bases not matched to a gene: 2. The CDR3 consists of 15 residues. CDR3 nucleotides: TGTGCCACCAGCAGAGGACAGGGGGCGGCCGGGGAGCTGTTTTTT. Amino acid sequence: CATSRGQGAAGELFF.

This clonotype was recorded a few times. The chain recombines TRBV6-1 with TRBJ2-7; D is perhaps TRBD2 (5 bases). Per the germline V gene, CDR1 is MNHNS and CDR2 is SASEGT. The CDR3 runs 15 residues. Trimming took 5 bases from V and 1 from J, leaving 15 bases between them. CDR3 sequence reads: CASSRLAHVSYEQYF. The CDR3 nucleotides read TGTGCCAGCAGTCGCCTAGCTCACGTATCCTACGAGCAGTACTTC.

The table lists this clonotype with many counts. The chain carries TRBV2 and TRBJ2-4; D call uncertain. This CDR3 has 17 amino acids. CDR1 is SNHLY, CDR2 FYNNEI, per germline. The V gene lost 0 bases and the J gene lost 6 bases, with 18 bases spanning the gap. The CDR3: CASSEAFFQQQSNIQYF. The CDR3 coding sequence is TGTGCCAGCAGTGAAGCGTTCTTCCAACAGCAATCAAACATTCAGTACTTC. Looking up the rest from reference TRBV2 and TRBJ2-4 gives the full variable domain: EPEVTQTPSHQVTQMGQEVILRCVPISNHLYFYWYRQILGQKVEFLVSFYNNEISEKSEIFDDQFSVERPDGSNFTLKIRSTKLEDSAMYFCASSEAFFQQQSNIQYFGAGTRLSVL.

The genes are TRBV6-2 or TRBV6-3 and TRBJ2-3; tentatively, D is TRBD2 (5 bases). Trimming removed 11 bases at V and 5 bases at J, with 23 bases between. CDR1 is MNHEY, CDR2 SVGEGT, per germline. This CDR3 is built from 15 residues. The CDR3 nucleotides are TGTGCCCTCCGGAGAGCGGAAGGGTCGGTAGATACGCAGTATTTT. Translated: CALRRAEGSVDTQYF.